Sequencing of this TCR beta chain was carried out in a study of shared clonotypes between healthy human individuals. Study-wide findings and caveats: The authors sampled blood alone, and tissue repertoires likely differ.

This CDR3 comprises 16 residues. Germline CDR1 is SGHTA and CDR2 is FQGNSA. Trimming removed 4 bases from V and 0 bases from J, with 16 bases in between. Investigators divided CD4+ cells into CD45RA+ naive and CD45RA-negative memory subsets. Profiling relied on immunoSEQ multiplex PCR, and the TCRdb table lists in-frame clones only, not all of them. Among some 580,000 clones listed, 97% were seen once. In regard to this clone: Its specificity is unknown.

The rearrangement uses TRBV7-2 and TRBJ2-7; TRBD2 is a possible D gene (6 bases). The TCR comes from a woman in her twenties or thirties in good health. The sequenced sample was naive CD4+ T cells sorted from blood. The sample's subset: CD45RA+ positively selected. Here the CDR3 reads CASSSAAGTSSYEQYF. The CDR3 region has the DNA TGTGCCAGCAGCTCGGCGGCGGGGACCAGCTCCTACGAGCAGTACTTC.